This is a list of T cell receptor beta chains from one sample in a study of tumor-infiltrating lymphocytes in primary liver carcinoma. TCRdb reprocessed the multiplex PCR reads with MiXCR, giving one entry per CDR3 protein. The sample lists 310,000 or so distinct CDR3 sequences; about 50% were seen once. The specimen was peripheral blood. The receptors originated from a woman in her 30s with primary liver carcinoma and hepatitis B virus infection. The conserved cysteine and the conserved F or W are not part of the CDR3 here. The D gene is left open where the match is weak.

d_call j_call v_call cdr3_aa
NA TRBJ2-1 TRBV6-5 ASIGLWENEQF
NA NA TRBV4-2 ASSQNRGRQPQY
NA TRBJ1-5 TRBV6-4 ASPNDRNQPQH
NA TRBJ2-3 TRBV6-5 ANSYRVTDTQY
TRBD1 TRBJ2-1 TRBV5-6 TSSLKGQGSYNEQF
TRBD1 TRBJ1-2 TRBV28 ASHQGTVDGYT
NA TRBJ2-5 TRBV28 ASSPQGYRLPQETQY
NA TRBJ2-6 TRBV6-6 ASSSAASGANVLT
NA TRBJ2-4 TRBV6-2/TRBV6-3 ASSYTAGLAKNIQY
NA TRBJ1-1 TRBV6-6 ASMWETEAF
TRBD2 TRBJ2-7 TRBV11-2 ASSLDASGYEQY
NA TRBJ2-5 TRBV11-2 ASSPNRVEAQY
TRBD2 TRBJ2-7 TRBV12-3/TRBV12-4 ASSLRAGASYEQC
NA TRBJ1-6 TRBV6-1 ASSEEENSPLH
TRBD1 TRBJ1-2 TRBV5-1 ASSLRDRGPGGYT
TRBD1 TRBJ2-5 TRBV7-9 ASSPQGVPETQY
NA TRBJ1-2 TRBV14 ASSEGLSYGYT
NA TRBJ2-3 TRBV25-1 ASSDATDTQY
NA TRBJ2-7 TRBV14 ASSRDRALGGQY
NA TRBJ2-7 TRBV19 ASRTGESYEQY
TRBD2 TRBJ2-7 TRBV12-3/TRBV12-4 ASRPGASGSYEQY
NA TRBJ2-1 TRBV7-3 ASSLGATSLEQF
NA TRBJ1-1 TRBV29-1 SVEPLEAF
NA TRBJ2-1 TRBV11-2 ASSLELRGNEQF
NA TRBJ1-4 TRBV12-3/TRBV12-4 ASSLVEKLF
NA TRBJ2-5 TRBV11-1 ASSLVGGPPQETQY
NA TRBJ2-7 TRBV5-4 VSQPSTTYDHEQY
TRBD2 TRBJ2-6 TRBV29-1 SVEGGGANVLT
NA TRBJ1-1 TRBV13 TSSADGARNAF
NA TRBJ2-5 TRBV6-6 ASSPGLSLQETQC
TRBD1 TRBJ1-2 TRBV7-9 ASSVRTGNYGYT
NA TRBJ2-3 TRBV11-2 VSSLPVWVTQY
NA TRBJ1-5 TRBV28 ASSFTQASNQPQH
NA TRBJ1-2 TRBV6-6 ASSYSNSVDGYT
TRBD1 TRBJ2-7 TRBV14 GSRYRGSYEQY
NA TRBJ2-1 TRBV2 ASSEDWGENNEQF
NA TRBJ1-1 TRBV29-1 SVGLGGRWNTEAF
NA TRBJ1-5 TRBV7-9 ASSPRGGGSQPQH
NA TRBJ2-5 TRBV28 ATLGGRVRETQY
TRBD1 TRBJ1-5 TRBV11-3 VGSKRDSSSNQPQH
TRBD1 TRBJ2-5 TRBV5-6 ASSLKGAVYQETQY
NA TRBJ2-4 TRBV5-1 ASSLDGVSAIAKNIQY
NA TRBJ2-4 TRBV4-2 ASSQEEAKNIQY
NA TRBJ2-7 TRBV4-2 ASSHRGADHEQY
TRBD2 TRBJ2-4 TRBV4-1 ASGQAGGDGVKNIQY
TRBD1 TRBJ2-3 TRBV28 ASSSAGTGRDTQY
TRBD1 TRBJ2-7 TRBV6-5 ASRPGQGRQY
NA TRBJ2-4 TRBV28 ASGPLAIAKNIQY